The sequence of this T cell receptor (beta chain) was determined in a study of T cell responses to AZD1222 COVID-19 vaccine. Produced via immunoSEQ multiplex PCR; TCRdb's table is partial and in-frame only. The sample yields over 100,000 clones, 70% to 90% seen once. The sequence was collected from an adult who received the AZD1222 COVID-19 vaccine. The sequencing used peripheral blood, collected 28 days after the second AZD1222 dose.

The CDR3 is CATSGGGCLNYGYTF. The CDR3 DNA follows: TGTGCCACTTCCGGGGGGGGGTGCTTAAACTATGGCTACACCTTC. The rearrangement joins TRBV6-5 to TRBJ1-2; maybe TRBD1 (5 bases). Germline lookup yields CDR1 MNHEY and CDR2 SVGAGI. V was shortened by 10 bases and J by 2 bases, with 20 bases between the two germline ends. The CDR3 is 15 amino acids.